The sample holds many counts of the clone carrying this TCR beta chain. TCRdb re-derived calls from the RT-PCR reads in MiXCR, one entry per CDR3 protein. The table has hundreds of thousands of distinct CDR3 sequences, about 14% seen once. V lost 5 bases and J 2 bases, leaving 13 bases between the germline ends. The CDR3 spans 13 residues. In germline, CDR1 is SQVTM, CDR2 ANQGSEA. The clonotype comes from a female donor in good health, serving as a healthy control. The material sequenced was memory CD4+ T cells from blood. This chain uses TRBV29-1 with TRBJ2-7; tentatively, D is TRBD2 (6 bases). CDR3 loop: CSVTIGGTYEQYF. The CDR3 nucleotides read TGCAGCGTTACCATTGGAGGGACCTACGAGCAGTACTTC.